The sequence of this T cell receptor (beta chain) was determined in a study of blood T cell repertoires in COVID-19 (dated by TCRdb to 2020 to 2022). In the study overall: The collaborator samples originated in the United States, Italy and Spain and spanned the acute and convalescent phases of COVID-19. The material from the prospective study consisted of cDNA or gDNA derived from T cells, B-cell-depleted T cells, or PBMCs. Subjects who had been exposed to COVID-19, were actively infected with it, or had recovered from it provided the deeply sampled blood TCRbeta repertoires that made up the dataset. The repertoires were made available in a free public database intended to serve as a resource for research on the immune response to SARS-CoV-2. The samples were drawn from the first 160 participants of the ongoing ImmuneRACE study and from over a thousand subjects provided by 6 global collaborators. Sample metadata almost always included a de-identified subject ID, COVID-19 status, age in years and sex. HLA class I and class II types, where available, came from metadata supplied by the sample provider rather than from assay-based typing. Study-wide conclusions, independent of this receptor: The amount of clinical and demographic metadata varied by source and participant and was provided uncurated.

In the prospective study, participants were about 18 to 90 years old, resided in about two dozen geographic areas of the United States, and were enrolled through a virtual design. In the prospective study, cohorts were assigned on the basis of participant-reported clinical history obtained from a screening survey and a study questionnaire. Recovered participants in ImmuneRACE Cohort 3 were defined by two consecutive negative NP/OP PCR tests, clearance by a healthcare professional, or resolution of symptoms. In the prospective study, whole blood, serum and a nasopharyngeal or oropharyngeal swab were collected from each participant by mobile phlebotomists. Over a roughly 2-month period, participants in the prospective study had the option of providing additional blood draws and questionnaires. Before DNA extraction, prospective study blood samples were shipped either frozen or at room temperature.

TCRbeta CDR3 regions were amplified from genomic DNA using the immunoSEQ Assay, a bias-controlled multiplex PCR. Under the source paper's analysis protocol: The number of nucleated cells in each sample was estimated by amplification of reference gene primers within the assay. To quantify the absolute abundance of each unique TCRbeta CDR3 rearrangement, sequence reads were collapsed and filtered. For each sample, productive Simpson clonality was calculated by taking the square root of Simpson's diversity index across productive rearrangements. TCRdb mirrors the immuneACCESS table, restricted to in-frame sequences. Some clones are absent from its copies; in checked studies, under half trace to an unresolved V gene, and the reason for the others is unknown. V and J calls and clone size follow that table, whereas D and trimming were derived from the DNA. The table for this sample lists approximately 300,000 clones; 85% to 90% of them were counted only once. The leading ten clones occupy just under 9.5% of the sample.

CDR1 and CDR2, looked up from the germline V gene, are MGHRA and YSYEKL. The CDR3 sequence holds 18 residues, the cysteine and phenylalanine included. The DNA shown is the 54-base CDR3, in frame from base 1. Trimming removed 1 base from V and 1 base from J, leaving 17 bases between the germline ends. On this clone: Its specific antigen is unknown. Nothing much larger sits one base from this clone, and base qualities are not available.

The rearranged chain carries TRBV4-1 and TRBJ2-1, with the D gene not confidently named. The sample comprised PBMCs or T cells enriched from blood (not recorded which). This TCR came from a woman in her 30s who had recovered from COVID-19. The DNA sequence is given as TGCGCCAGCAGCCAAGCTGACTTCATCGGGTTGTCCTACAATGAGCAGTTCTTC. Its protein reads: CASSQADFIGLSYNEQFF.